This T cell receptor beta chain was identified in a study of blood T cell repertoires in COVID-19. Overall study: Sites across the United States, Italy and Spain contributed samples from acute and convalescent COVID-19. Sources were T cells, B-cell-depleted T cells, or PBMCs; the material itself was cDNA or gDNA.

Per germline, CDR1 MNHEY and CDR2 SVGAGI. CDR3 length equals 14 residues. V was pared by 3 bases and J by 4 bases, with 13 bases between. Study processing details: Amplified reference gene primers provided the basis for estimating nucleated cell counts. Clones were sequenced by immunoSEQ multiplex PCR, and TCRdb holds only the in-frame ones, with some missing. V, J and clone size reflect that table, while D and trimming were determined from the DNA. The table has 100,000 to 150,000 clones, less than 90% seen once; the top ten hold around 13%. This TCR was recovered from a woman aged 25-40 years who had recovered from COVID-19. The rearrangement uses TRBV6-5 and TRBJ2-7, with D possibly TRBD1 on 7 matching bases. Sequenced sample: peripheral blood. The CDR3 bases are TGTGCCAGCAGTTATCACAGGGGAGGTTACGAGCAGTACTTC. It is translated as CASSYHRGGYEQYF.